These 26 T cell receptor beta chains originate from one sample sequenced in a study of T cells in Graves' hyperthyroidism and ophthalmopathy. Amplified regions were TCR beta CDR3 sequences from RNA transcripts. With the HTBI primer set, the TCR CDR3 went through a first round of RT-PCR. TCRdb independently ran MiXCR on the multiplex PCR reads; one entry per CDR3 protein. The data show 470,000 or so distinct CDR3 sequences, with about 20% seen just once and less than 30% held by the top ten. Sequenced: blood. The receptors shown here come from a man younger than 30 with Graves' hyperthyroidism.

The sample holds many counts of this clonotype. This chain connects TRBV9 to TRBJ1-2; D remains ambiguous. CDR3 length equals 14 residues. V lost 3 bases to trimming and J lost 8 bases, with 17 bases between them. Germline-derived CDR1 and CDR2 are SGDLS and YYNGEE. CDR3 DNA: TGTGCCAGCAGCGCCGGCGCGGGCCCGAGAGGCTACACCTTC. This encodes CASSAGAGPRGYTF.

This clonotype was counted ten times or more. This chain uses TRBV28 with TRBJ1-2; possibly TRBD1 for D (6 bases). Germline V gene lookup returns CDR1 MDHEN and CDR2 SYDVKM. CDR3 size: 11 residues. The V end lost 5 bases, the J end lost 7 bases, and 8 bases lay between the germline ends. CDR3 protein: CASSPRGGYTF. CDR3 in DNA: TGTGCCAGCAGTCCCAGGGGTGGCTACACCTTC.

This clonotype was counted only a few times. V gene TRBV4-2 combines with J gene TRBJ2-3; no firm D call. The germline gives CDR1 LGHNA, CDR2 YNFKEQ. Trimming left V 0 bases short and J 4 bases short, with 17 bases between. The CDR3 covers 17 residues. CDR3 sequence: CASSQDRNSPISDTQYF. DNA for the CDR3: TGTGCCAGCAGCCAAGATAGGAATTCCCCAATATCAGATACGCAGTATTTT.

At least ten counts were recorded for this clonotype. The rearrangement joins TRBV12-3 or TRBV12-4 to TRBJ1-5; 7 bases agree with TRBD1. This CDR3 contains 13 residues. V was pared by 6 bases and J by 2 bases, with 1 base of the junction left unmatched. The CDR3 DNA reads as TGTGCCAGCAGAGGGACAGGCAATCAGCCCCAGCATTTT. It encodes CASRGTGNQPQHF.

This clonotype was seen a handful of times. The chain is built from TRBV2 and TRBJ1-6; D gene unclear. The CDR3 contains 15 residues. The germline gives CDR1 SNHLY, CDR2 FYNNEI. Trimming cost V 4 bases and J 9 bases, with 16 bases left between them. In DNA, the CDR3 is TGTGCCAGCAGTGCAGAGGATATCGGTGCTTCACCCCTCCACTTT. This sequence encodes CASSAEDIGASPLHF. Filled out from reference TRBV2 and TRBJ1-6, the complete variable domain reads EPEVTQTPSHQVTQMGQEVILRCVPISNHLYFYWYRQILGQKVEFLVSFYNNEISEKSEIFDDQFSVERPDGSNFTLKIRSTKLEDSAMYFCASSAEDIGASPLHFGNGTRLTVT.

This clonotype was found many times. The chain uses TRBV5-1 and TRBJ2-7; 8 positions match TRBD1. This CDR3 comprises 14 residues. V dropped 1 base and J dropped 2; count of bases not matched to a gene: 2. Germline CDR1 SGHRS, CDR2 YFSETQ. CDR3 coding DNA: TGCGCCAGCAGCTTGTTACAGGGGGCCTACGAGCAGTACTTC. It yields the protein CASSLLQGAYEQYF.

The chain combines TRBV30 with TRBJ1-5; 8 bases are shared with TRBD1. J was trimmed by 7 bases and V by 5 bases; bases with no gene match: 7. This CDR3 contains 13 residues. Per the germline V gene, CDR1 is GTSNPN and CDR2 is SVGIG (reference sequence). CDR3 sequence (DNA): TGTGCCTGGGGGGACAGGTGGGACCAGCCCCAGCATTTT. Translation: CAWGDRWDQPQHF.

This clonotype was recorded at least ten times. The gene calls are TRBV20-1 and TRBJ1-5; D call uncertain. CDR3 length equals 12 residues. Trimming pared 7 bases from V and 4 bases from J, leaving 11 bases between. The germline V gene has CDR1 DFQATT and CDR2 SNEGSKA (reference sequence). The CDR3 region has the DNA TGCAGTGTCCCGGGCAAGAATCAGCCCCAGCATTTT. Translating it yields CSVPGKNQPQHF.

Ten or more counts support this clonotype. The chain links TRBV2 to TRBJ2-7, with TRBD1 matching over 10 bases. This CDR3 is built from 14 residues. After removal of 6 bases from V and 0 bases from J, the junction contained 2 bases not matched to a gene. The germline V gene has CDR1 SNHLY and CDR2 FYNNEI. CDR3: CASSGQGDSYEQYF. CDR3 nucleotide sequence: TGTGCCAGCAGCGGACAGGGGGACTCCTACGAGCAGTACTTC.

Of note for this clonotype: This could be a read error, since a much larger clone is one nucleotide away. The chain employs TRBV6-1 and TRBJ2-5, with TRBD2 matching over 8 bases. CDR3 length: 15 residues. The germline CDR1 and CDR2 sequences are MNHNS and SASEGT. CDR3 in DNA: TGTGCCAGCACCTCAGCGGGGGCCGTCCAAGAGACCAAGTACTTC. Translation: CASTSAGAVQETKYF.

The V call is TRBV25-1, the J call TRBJ2-7; tentative D call: TRBD1 (5 bases). With 2 bases removed from V and 3 bases from J, the gap between germline ends came to 11 bases. Germline CDR1 reads MGHDK; CDR2 reads SYGVNS. This CDR3 region has 14 residues. In DNA form, the CDR3 reads TGTGCCAGCAGTGAACTGGGCAGGGACTACGAGCAGTACTTC. Translation: CASSELGRDYEQYF.

This clonotype was seen repeatedly, ten times or more. The V and J genes are TRBV6-1 and TRBJ2-7; maybe TRBD2 (5 bases). From germline, CDR1 is MNHNS and CDR2 SASEGT. The CDR3 extends over 14 amino acids. Trimming removed 4 bases at V and 6 bases at J, with 16 bases between. The CDR3 region is CASSVEVWRSEQYF. CDR3 nucleotide sequence: TGTGCCAGCAGTGTGGAGGTATGGAGGTCCGAGCAGTACTTC.

A few counts support this clonotype. The chain carries TRBV12-3 or TRBV12-4 and TRBJ1-2; TRBD1 might be the D (5 bases). The CDR3 is 18 amino acids. Trimming left V 2 bases short and J 1 base short, with 20 bases between. CDR3 residues: CASSLLRVKGRFNYGYTF. As DNA, the CDR3 is TGTGCCAGCAGTTTACTACGAGTAAAGGGACGGTTTAACTATGGCTACACCTTC.

This clonotype was seen many times. V gene TRBV6-1 combines with J gene TRBJ1-1; D is unresolved. Between the trimmed V and J ends, which lost 4 bases and 0 bases, there was a span of 9 bases. The CDR3 extends over 14 amino acids. Germline values: CDR1 MNHNS, CDR2 SASEGT. CDR3 in amino acids: CASSVWAMNTEAFF. CDR3 DNA: TGTGCCAGCAGTGTCTGGGCAATGAACACTGAAGCTTTCTTT.

The chain combines TRBV24-1 with TRBJ1-2; tentative D call: TRBD1 (6 bases). Deletions cut 4 bases from V and 7 bases from J, with 15 bases between. This CDR3 spans 14 amino acids. CDR1 and CDR2 (germline): KGHDR, SFDVKD. Here the CDR3 reads CATSDLEGGGGYTF. The CDR3 coding sequence is TGTGCCACCAGTGACTTAGAAGGGGGTGGTGGCTACACCTTC.

The chain has TRBV6-4 and TRBJ1-5; D gene unclear. V gave up 3 bases and J gave up 3 bases, with 12 bases separating them. The CDR3 is made up of 15 amino acids. The V gene's germline CDR1 is MRHNA and CDR2 SNTAGT. As DNA, the CDR3 is TGTGCCAGCAGTGAGCATAGGCCATTCAATCAGCCCCAGCATTTT. Amino acid sequence: CASSEHRPFNQPQHF.

The chain recombines TRBV2 with TRBJ2-6; no definite D call. The CDR3 covers 15 residues. Trimming stripped 8 bases from V and 1 base from J, with 12 bases between. Germline CDR1 and CDR2: SNHLY and FYNNEI. CDR3 DNA sequence: TGTGCCAGCGGGCCACCCCCTTCTGGGGCCAACGTCCTGACTTTC. Translation gives CASGPPPSGANVLTF. The full variable domain, rest sourced from reference TRBV2 and TRBJ2-6, is EPEVTQTPSHQVTQMGQEVILRCVPISNHLYFYWYRQILGQKVEFLVSFYNNEISEKSEIFDDQFSVERPDGSNFTLKIRSTKLEDSAMYFCASGPPPSGANVLTFGAGSRLTVL.

DNA of the CDR3: TGCGCCAGCCAGACAGAACCCAATGAAGGGCCCCAGCATTTT. Protein sequence: CASQTEPNEGPQHF. This rearrangement joins TRBV5-1 to TRBJ1-5; possible D gene TRBD1, 5 bases. The CDR3 loop spans 14 amino acids. Germline V lookup: CDR1 SGHRS, CDR2 YFSETQ. The V and J ends lost 7 bases and 9 bases respectively, with 20 bases between them. Using reference TRBV5-1 and TRBJ1-5 for the parts outside the CDR3, the full variable domain is KAGVTQTPRYLIKTRGQQVTLSCSPISGHRSVSWYQQTPGQGLQFLFEYFSETQRNKGNFPGRFSGRQFSNSRSEMNVSTLELGDSALYLCASQTEPNEGPQHFGDGTRLSIL.

V is TRBV15 and J is TRBJ2-7; either TRBD1 or TRBD2 may fit D (5 bases each). Germline CDR1 and CDR2: LNHNV and YYDKDF (reference sequence). Deletions cut 0 bases from V and 0 bases from J, with 9 bases between. This CDR3 is built from 15 residues. Written as DNA, the CDR3 is TGTGCCACCAGCAGAGAGAGGGACGGCTCCTACGAGCAGTACTTC. Translating it yields CATSRERDGSYEQYF.

This clonotype was detected many times. The chain combines TRBV12-3 or TRBV12-4 with TRBJ1-6; D gene ambiguous. The CDR3 totals 15 residues. V lost 5 bases, J lost 5 bases, and 13 bases lay in between. The CDR3 nucleotides read TGTGCCAGCAGTCCCGGACGCCTAGATAATTCACCCCTCCACTTT. It encodes CASSPGRLDNSPLHF.

The chain links TRBV29-1 to TRBJ2-7; D possibly corresponds to TRBD2 (6 bases). Trimming removed 6 bases from V and 2 bases from J, with 20 bases in between. This CDR3 comprises 15 residues. Germline V gene lookup returns CDR1 SQVTM and CDR2 ANQGSEA. This CDR3 is CSVVSGDGGAYEQYF. In DNA, the CDR3 is TGCAGCGTAGTAAGTGGGGACGGCGGGGCCTACGAGCAGTACTTC.

This clonotype was observed at least ten times. The genes are TRBV29-1 and TRBJ1-1; unclear D gene. Germline V gives CDR1 SQVTM, CDR2 ANQGSEA. CDR3 size: 13 residues. Trimming left V 0 bases short and J 1 base short, with 6 bases between. As DNA, the CDR3 is TGCAGCGTTGAAGATTTAAGGAACACTGAAGCTTTCTTT. Protein product: CSVEDLRNTEAFF. Full variable domain (missing parts from reference TRBV29-1 and TRBJ1-1): SAVISQKPSRDICQRGTSLTIQCQVDSQVTMMFWYRQQPGQSLTLIATANQGSEATYESGFVIDKFPISRPNLTFSTLTVSNMSPEDSSIYLCSVEDLRNTEAFFGQGTRLTVV.

This clonotype was observed once. The chain links TRBV28 to TRBJ2-4, with 9 nucleotides matching TRBD1. V was pared by 5 bases and J by 4 bases, with 9 bases of the junction left unmatched. This CDR3 contains 16 residues. Germline loops: CDR1 MDHEN, CDR2 SYDVKM. CDR3 residues: CASSGTTGTGKNIQYF. The CDR3 DNA reads TGTGCCAGCAGTGGGACCACCGGGACAGGGAAAAACATTCAGTACTTC.

The V and J genes are TRBV5-1 and TRBJ1-6; 10 bases are shared with TRBD1. The CDR3 spans 16 residues. Germline assignment: CDR1 SGHRS and CDR2 YFSETQ. V lost 0 bases to trimming and J lost 10 bases; unmatched junction nucleotides: 7. The CDR3 DNA is TGCGCCAGCAGCTTGGGACAGGGGGCCTCGGGGTCACCCCTCCACTTT. It translates to CASSLGQGASGSPLHF. The entire variable domain, with the rest obtained from reference TRBV5-1 and TRBJ1-6, is as follows: KAGVTQTPRYLIKTRGQQVTLSCSPISGHRSVSWYQQTPGQGLQFLFEYFSETQRNKGNFPGRFSGRQFSNSRSEMNVSTLELGDSALYLCASSLGQGASGSPLHFGNGTRLTVT.

This clonotype was seen at least ten times. The chain combines TRBV11-2 with TRBJ2-5, with a weak D call TRBD1 (5 bases). This CDR3 region has 14 residues. Germline lookup yields CDR1 SGHAT and CDR2 FQNNGV. V shed 5 bases and J shed 1 base, with 11 bases lying between them. In DNA, the CDR3 is TGTGCCAGCAGCGCCTGGGGCTCCCAAGAGACCCAGTACTTC. It is translated as CASSAWGSQETQYF.

In its sample, this clonotype was seen many times. This rearrangement joins TRBV12-3 or TRBV12-4 to TRBJ1-2, with D hard to call. V lost 5 bases, J lost 3 bases, and 13 bases lay in between. This CDR3 contains 14 residues. CDR3 DNA sequence: TGTGCCAGCAGTACTCGCGGCAGAGACTATGGCTACACCTTC. Translated: CASSTRGRDYGYTF.